These T cell receptor beta chains were read from a single sample in a study of T cell responses to AZD1222 COVID-19 vaccine. The table came from immunoSEQ multiplex PCR; TCRdb's copy has only in-frame clones and leaves some out. The table shows around 130,000 clones, with 87% occurring only once. The starting material was peripheral blood, obtained on day 0 of AZD1222 vaccination. The source of these receptors is an adult in good health. The CDR3 runs from the conserved cysteine through the conserved F or W. Some rows have no size entry. The others give once, few or many, or a class for an expanded clone.

len,v_gene,j_gene,abundance,CDR3aa
15,TRBV11-3,TRBJ2-2,-,CASSLGGLGAGELFF
17,TRBV30,TRBJ1-6,-,CAWRYGTYNLRHSPLHF
12,TRBV12-3/TRBV12-4,TRBJ2-1,-,CASTTRYNEQFF
15,TRBV11-2,TRBJ1-1,-,CASSLEPGQGSEAFF
16,TRBV7-8,TRBJ2-1,-,CASSLVVGGRYNEQFF
11,TRBV27,TRBJ2-7,-,CASSDHYEQYF
14,TRBV9,TRBJ2-2,-,CASSSLPNTGELFF
15,TRBV12-2,TRBJ1-4,-,CASRSPRVKDEKLFF
13,TRBV5-1,TRBJ1-1,once,CASSRSQNTEAFF
15,TRBV28,TRBJ2-3,once,CASSLPGHLTDTQYF
12,TRBV13,TRBJ2-3,-,CASSTRGLTEYF
14,TRBV5-1,TRBJ1-1,-,CASSLPGADTEAFF
13,TRBV7-8,TRBJ1-2,-,CASSPDKGYGYTF
14,TRBV28,TRBJ2-4,-,CASQEPGAKNIQYF
16,TRBV6-2/TRBV6-3,TRBJ2-7,-,CASSYREGTGYNEQYF
11,TRBV18,TRBJ2-2,-,CASSNTGELFF
13,TRBV7-9,TRBJ1-6,-,CASSLGGHSPLHF
15,TRBV6-5,TRBJ2-3,once,CASSYSGTGGDTQYF
15,TRBV7-9,TRBJ2-5,-,CASSRGQSPQETQYF
14,TRBV5-1,TRBJ1-2,-,CASSLRDRPHGYTF
14,TRBV28,TRBJ1-1,few,CASSPGGGNTEAFF
15,TRBV4-2,TRBJ2-2,-,CASSQRTSGTGELFF
12,TRBV14,TRBJ2-7,-,CASSPQGFEQYF
15,TRBV7-7,TRBJ2-5,-,CASSLQGTPRETQYF
14,TRBV19,TRBJ1-5,-,CASSKVNSNQPQHF
14,TRBV6-5,TRBJ1-2,-,CASSRTGGIYGYTF
12,TRBV2,TRBJ2-7,once,CASSVGPYEQYF
15,TRBV3-1/TRBV3-2,TRBJ1-2,-,CASSQDPQEGYGYTF
15,TRBV15,TRBJ2-7,few,CATGPEGTRGRERYF
13,TRBV14,TRBJ2-3,-,CASSQNFGDTQYF
17,TRBV19,TRBJ2-3,-,CASSPKGLAGVLNTQYF
12,TRBV12-3/TRBV12-4,TRBJ2-4,-,CASSLVGDIQYF
19,TRBV19,TRBJ1-5,-,CASSHSSRGATGRNQPQHF
13,TRBV25-1,TRBJ1-5,-,CASSEFSGQPQHF
15,TRBV30,TRBJ2-3,-,CAWSVRRGGSDTQYF
13,TRBV6-1,TRBJ1-3,-,CASSEAPRNTIYF
12,TRBV5-5,TRBJ2-7,-,CASSWVHYEQYF
16,TRBV11-2,TRBJ2-3,once,CASSLGQGRTLDTQYF
16,TRBV19,TRBJ1-2,-,CASSTSGTDFKNGYTF
13,TRBV6-5,TRBJ1-1,-,CASRQAMNTEAFF
16,TRBV3-1/TRBV3-2,TRBJ2-1,few,CASSQGAGSSYNEQFF
15,TRBV24-1,TRBJ1-2,-,CATSDSNKRDYGYTF
16,TRBV9,TRBJ1-6,-,CASSVSSIPDNSPLHF
13,TRBV7-2,TRBJ2-3,once,CASSSPPTDTQYF
13,TRBV14,TRBJ1-1,-,CASSPKVRYEAFF
12,TRBV12-3/TRBV12-4,TRBJ2-7,-,CASSSGRFLEYF
17,TRBV7-8,TRBJ2-4,-,CASSPTRQGNTKNIQYF
15,TRBV7-3,TRBJ1-3,-,CANRQGVSAGNTIYF
14,TRBV27,TRBJ1-5,-,CASSPQGAYQPQHF
14,TRBV9,TRBJ1-2,-,CASSKPGTAYGYTF
14,TRBV9,TRBJ1-1,-,CASSVVGRGAEAFF
16,TRBV3-1/TRBV3-2,TRBJ1-1,-,CASSQARGVMNTEAFF